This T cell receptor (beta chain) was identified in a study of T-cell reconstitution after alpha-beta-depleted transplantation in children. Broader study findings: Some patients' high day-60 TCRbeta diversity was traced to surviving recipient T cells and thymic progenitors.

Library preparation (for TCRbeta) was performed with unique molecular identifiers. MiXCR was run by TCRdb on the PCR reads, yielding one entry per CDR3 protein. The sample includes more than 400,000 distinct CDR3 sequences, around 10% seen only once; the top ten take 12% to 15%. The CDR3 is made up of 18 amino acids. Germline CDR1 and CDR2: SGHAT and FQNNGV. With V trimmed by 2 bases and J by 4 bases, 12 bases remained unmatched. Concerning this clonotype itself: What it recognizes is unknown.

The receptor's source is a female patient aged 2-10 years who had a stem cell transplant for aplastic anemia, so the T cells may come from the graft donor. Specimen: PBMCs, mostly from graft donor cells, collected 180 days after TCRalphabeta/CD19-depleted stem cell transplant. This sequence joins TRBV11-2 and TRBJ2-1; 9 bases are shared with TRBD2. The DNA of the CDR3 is TGTGCCAGCAGCTTAATGGGGACCGGGACTAGCCCTTACAATGAGCAGTTCTTC. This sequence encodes CASSLMGTGTSPYNEQFF.